This record concerns one TCR beta chain sequence. Its antigen is not known. Here immunoSEQ multiplex PCR was the method, and the copy in TCRdb shows in-frame clones only, minus some. Of around 120,000 clones in the sample, around 88% were seen once. CDR1 is LGHNA and CDR2 is YSLEER in the germline V gene. V was pared by 3 bases and J by 0 bases, with 9 bases between. The CDR3 loop spans 14 amino acids. The source of the sample is a study of T cell responses to AZD1222 COVID-19 vaccine. Study details: Some second doses came at about 4 weeks and others at about 12 weeks; these were pooled.

Study results and caveats: When two AZD1222 doses had been given, Spike-specific TCR breadth and depth rose. Samples come after the peak T cell response, not at day 14.

The starting material was peripheral blood, obtained on day 0 of AZD1222 vaccination. The chain uses TRBV4-3 and TRBJ2-7, with D tentatively TRBD1 or TRBD2 (5 bases each). This TCR came from an adult in good health. This CDR3 is CASSQGVTSYEQYF. CDR3 in DNA: TGCGCCAGCAGCCAGGGGGTGACCTCCTACGAGCAGTACTTC.